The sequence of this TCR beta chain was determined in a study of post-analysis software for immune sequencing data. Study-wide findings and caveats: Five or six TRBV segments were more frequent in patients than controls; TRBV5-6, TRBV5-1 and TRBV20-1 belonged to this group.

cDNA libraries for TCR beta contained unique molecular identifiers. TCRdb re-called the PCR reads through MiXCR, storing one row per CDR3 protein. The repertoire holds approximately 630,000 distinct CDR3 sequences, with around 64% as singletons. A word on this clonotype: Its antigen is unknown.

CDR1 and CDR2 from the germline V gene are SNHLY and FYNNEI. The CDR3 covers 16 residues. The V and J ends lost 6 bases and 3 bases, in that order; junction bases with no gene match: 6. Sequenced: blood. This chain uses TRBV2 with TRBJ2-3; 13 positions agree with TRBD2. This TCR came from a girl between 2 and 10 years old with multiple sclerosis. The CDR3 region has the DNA TGTGCCAGCAGGGAGACTAGCGGGAGGTTGACAGATACGCAGTATTTT. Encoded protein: CASRETSGRLTDTQYF.